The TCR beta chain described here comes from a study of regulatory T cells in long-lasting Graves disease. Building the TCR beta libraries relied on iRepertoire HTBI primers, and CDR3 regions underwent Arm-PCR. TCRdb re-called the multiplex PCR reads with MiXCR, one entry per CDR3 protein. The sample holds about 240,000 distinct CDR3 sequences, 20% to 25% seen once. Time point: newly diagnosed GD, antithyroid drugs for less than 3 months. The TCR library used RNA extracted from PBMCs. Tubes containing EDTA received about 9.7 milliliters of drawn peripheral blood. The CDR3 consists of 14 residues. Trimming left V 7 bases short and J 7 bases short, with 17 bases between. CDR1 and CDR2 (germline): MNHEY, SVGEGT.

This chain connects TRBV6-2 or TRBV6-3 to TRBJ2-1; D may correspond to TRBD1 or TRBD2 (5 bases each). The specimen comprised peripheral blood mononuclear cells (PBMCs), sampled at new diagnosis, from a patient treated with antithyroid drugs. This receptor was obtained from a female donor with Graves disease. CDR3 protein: CASKTGRRWNEQFF. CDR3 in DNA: TGTGCCAGCAAGACGGGACGCAGGTGGAATGAGCAGTTCTTC.